A single sample is the source of the 2 T cell receptor beta chains below, sequenced in a study of T cells in Graves' hyperthyroidism and ophthalmopathy. The investigators amplified TCR beta CDR3 regions from RNA transcripts. HTBI primers were used for first-round RT-PCR of the TCR CDR3. MiXCR was run by TCRdb on the multiplex PCR reads, yielding one entry per CDR3 protein. The table has 500,000 or so distinct CDR3 sequences, under 20% seen once; the top ten hold roughly a sixth. The sample was blood. These receptors originate from a woman aged 18-29 years with Graves' ophthalmopathy.

This clonotype was counted many times. The rearrangement uses TRBV29-1 and TRBJ2-3; 16 bases align to TRBD2. This CDR3 is 16 amino acids long. J gave up 4 bases and V 4 bases, and 5 bases lay outside the gene matches. Germline V gene lookup returns CDR1 SQVTM and CDR2 ANQGSEA. The CDR3 protein is CSVGPGTSGGADTQYF. The CDR3 region has the DNA TGCAGCGTTGGACCTGGGACTAGCGGGGGGGCAGATACGCAGTATTTT.

This clonotype occurred a few times. The chain is built from TRBV29-1 and TRBJ2-5; 9 bases fit TRBD1. The V gene end was trimmed by 6 bases and the J gene end by 4 bases; junction bases not matched to a gene: 6. The germline V gene has CDR1 SQVTM and CDR2 ANQGSEA. The CDR3 has 13 residues. This chain's CDR3 is CSVPGQGLETQYF. CDR3 nucleotide sequence: TGCAGCGTGCCGGGACAGGGACTAGAGACCCAGTACTTC.